Here is one T cell receptor beta chain with its context. TCRdb passed the 5' RACE reads through MiXCR, listing each CDR3 protein once. Among about 54,000 distinct CDR3 sequences listed, roughly a sixth were seen once. Purified naive CD4+ T cells were depleted of CD25+ Tregs. CDR1 and CDR2 from the germline V gene are SEHNR and FQNEAQ (reference sequence). Deletions cut 3 bases from V and 10 bases from J, with 10 bases between. This CDR3 spans 13 amino acids. Sequences were obtained from naive CD4+ T cells sorted from blood. Subset reported: naive CD4+ T cells, CD4+CD45RA+CD25-. V is TRBV7-9 and J is TRBJ1-6; no clear D gene. The receptor was derived from a female donor with breast cancer. CDR3 in amino acids: CASSLGRESPLHF. CDR3 DNA sequence: TGTGCCAGCAGCTTGGGCAGAGAGTCACCCCTCCACTTT.